This entry lists 21 T cell receptor beta chains sequenced from one sample in a study of T cell changes during pregnancy in multiple sclerosis. Profiled with immunoSEQ multiplex PCR; TCRdb holds only in-frame clones, not every one. Altogether around 95,000 clones are present, roughly nine tenths being singletons, with the ten largest covering roughly 2.3%. This sample comprised peripheral blood, obtained after pregnancy. These TCRs come from a female donor in good health, enrolled as a control in a pregnancy study.

The CDR3 DNA reads as TGTGCCAGCGAGCGCGGACTAGCGGGAAATGAGCAGTTCTTC. It specifies CASERGLAGNEQFF. The chain couples TRBV2 to TRBJ2-1, with 12 bases identical to TRBD2. The V and J ends lost 8 bases and 7 bases, in that order; junction bases with no gene match: 6. This CDR3 comprises 14 residues. CDR1 and CDR2 (germline): SNHLY, FYNNEI.

The chain combines TRBV5-6 with TRBJ1-2; 7 nucleotides align to TRBD1. In germline, CDR1 is SGHDT, CDR2 YYEEEE. With V trimmed by 2 bases and J by 8 bases, 6 bases remained unmatched. This CDR3 contains 13 residues. CDR3 DNA sequence: TGTGCCAGCAGCTTATACAGGGGCAGCGGCTACACCTTC. Translating it yields CASSLYRGSGYTF. Complete variable domain (other parts from reference TRBV5-6 and TRBJ1-2): DAGVTQSPTHLIKTRGQQVTLRCSPKSGHDTVSWYQQALGQGPQFIFQYYEEEERQRGNFPDRFSGHQFPNYSSELNVNALLLGDSALYLCASSLYRGSGYTFGSGTRLTVV.

The chain uses TRBV6-6 and TRBJ2-1; TRBD2 is a possible D gene (6 bases). V lost 3 bases and J lost 7, with 13 bases in between. Germline assignment: CDR1 MNHNY and CDR2 SVGAGI (reference sequence). This CDR3 is 14 amino acids long. The CDR3: CASSYGGAGNEQFF. CDR3 coding DNA: TGTGCCAGCAGTTATGGCGGGGCGGGGAATGAGCAGTTCTTC.

The gene calls are TRBV29-1 and TRBJ2-7; D ambiguous. Deletions cut 0 bases from V and 0 bases from J, with 12 bases between. CDR1 and CDR2 from the germline V gene are SQVTM and ANQGSEA. The CDR3 has 15 amino acids. The CDR3 is CSVEDRDTPSYEQYF. The CDR3 DNA sequence: TGCAGCGTTGAAGATCGTGACACGCCCTCCTACGAGCAGTACTTC.

This chain uses TRBV6-5 with TRBJ1-1; a weak D match, TRBD1 (5 bases). The CDR3 loop spans 15 amino acids. V was pared by 6 bases and J by 11 bases, with 25 bases between. CDR1 and CDR2 from the germline V gene are MNHEY and SVGAGI. CDR3 sequence: CASSPTAGNLRTAFF. DNA of the CDR3: TGTGCCAGCAGCCCGACAGCAGGGAATCTAAGGACGGCTTTCTTT.

This chain joins TRBV30 and TRBJ1-1; possible D gene TRBD1, 5 bases. Germline assignment: CDR1 GTSNPN and CDR2 SVGIG (reference sequence). CDR3 length: 11 residues. Between the trimmed V and J ends, which lost 1 base and 7 bases, there was a span of 7 bases. The CDR3: CAWSAQGEAFF. The CDR3 DNA sequence: TGTGCCTGGAGTGCCCAGGGTGAAGCTTTCTTT.

On this clone: The sample carries other DNA sequences with the same CDR3. The gene calls are TRBV18 and TRBJ2-7; the D is unclear. Germline V gene sequence: CDR1 KGHSH, CDR2 LQKENI. V shed 0 bases and J shed 7 bases, with 7 bases lying between them. CDR3 size: 12 residues. The CDR3 DNA sequence: TGTGCCAGCTCACCACCGGGCCTGGAGCAGTACTTC. Protein product: CASSPPGLEQYF.

The CDR3 bases are TGTGCCAGTAGCCCAACCCGAGTAAGAATGAACACTGAAGCTTTCTTT. As protein: CASSPTRVRMNTEAFF. This rearrangement joins TRBV19 to TRBJ1-1, with D hard to call. The CDR3 runs 16 residues. V shed 6 bases and J shed 0 bases, with 17 bases lying between them. Looked up from germline, CDR1 is LNHDA and CDR2 is SQIVND (reference sequence).

This clone was seen only once. V usage is TRBV18 and J usage is TRBJ2-3; 8 bases fit TRBD2. This CDR3 region has 16 residues. The germline V gene has CDR1 KGHSH and CDR2 LQKENI. V lost 3 bases and J lost 4; bases outside the gene matches: 9. The CDR3 spells CASSPEAGVVPDTQYF. The CDR3 coding sequence is TGTGCCAGCTCACCCGAAGCGGGAGTCGTCCCAGATACGCAGTATTTT.

As for this clone: A read error may account for a junction end that differs from germline. V gene TRBV7-7 combines with J gene TRBJ2-2; D might be TRBD2 (5 bases). The CDR3 spans 14 residues. Germline loops: CDR1 SSHAT, CDR2 FNYEAQ (reference sequence). The CDR3 loop reads CASSLPSNTGELFF. CDR3 nucleotides: TGTGCTAGCAGCTTACCTAGCAACACCGGGGAGCTGTTTTTT.

The chain has TRBV7-9 and TRBJ2-1, with a weak D call TRBD2 (5 bases). Deletions cut 4 bases from V and 7 bases from J, with 23 bases between. This CDR3 has 17 residues. The germline V gene has CDR1 SEHNR and CDR2 FQNEAQ (reference sequence). As DNA, the CDR3 is TGTGCCAGCAGCTCTAGCCCCGGACTGGCCAAACCTAATGAGCAGTTCTTC. Translated: CASSSSPGLAKPNEQFF.

J is TRBJ2-5 and V is TRBV27; 11 bases fit TRBD2. The junction had 8 bases not matched to a gene; V was cut back by 5 bases and J by 0 bases. The germline gives CDR1 MNHEY, CDR2 SMNVEV (reference sequence). There are 17 residues in the CDR3. The CDR3 sequence: CASSQRTSGRYQETQYF. The CDR3 coding sequence is TGTGCCAGCAGTCAAAGGACTAGCGGGCGTTACCAAGAGACCCAGTACTTC.

This clone came up once. The chain has TRBV11-2 and TRBJ1-2; 8 bases align to TRBD1. This CDR3 is built from 13 residues. V was clipped by 4 bases and J by 13 bases; unmatched bases: 11. The germline gives CDR1 SGHAT, CDR2 FQNNGV. CDR3 in DNA: TGTGCCAGCAGCTCTATCCGGACAGGGCATGGCACCTTC. Protein: CASSSIRTGHGTF. The variable domain in full, with the rest retrieved from reference TRBV11-2 and TRBJ1-2, is EAGVAQSPRYKIIEKRQSVAFWCNPISGHATLYWYQQILGQGPKLLIQFQNNGVVDDSQLPKDRFSAERLKGVDSTLKIQPAKLEDSAVYLCASSSIRTGHGTFGSGTRLTVV.

The gene calls are TRBV29-1 and TRBJ2-7; 9 nucleotides agree with TRBD2. Germline V lookup: CDR1 SQVTM, CDR2 ANQGSEA. V shed 4 bases and J 3 bases; nucleotides not matched to a gene: 10. The CDR3 loop spans 15 amino acids. The CDR3 region is CSVGSSGGVHYEQYF. The CDR3 DNA sequence: TGCAGCGTTGGAAGTAGCGGGGGTGTCCACTACGAGCAGTACTTC.

The CDR3 reads CASSFKQLRNEQFF. CDR3 coding DNA: TGTGCCAGCAGCTTCAAACAGCTGCGCAATGAGCAGTTCTTC. The chain links TRBV5-4 to TRBJ2-1; the D is unclear. Per the germline V gene, CDR1 is SGHNT and CDR2 is YYREEE (reference sequence). V lost 2 bases and J 6 bases, leaving 12 bases between the germline ends. The CDR3 loop spans 14 amino acids. The entire variable domain, with the rest obtained from reference TRBV5-4 and TRBJ2-1, is as follows: ETGVTQSPTHLIKTRGQQVTLRCSSQSGHNTVSWYQQALGQGPQFIFQYYREEENGRGNFPPRFSGLQFPNYSSELNVNALELDDSALYLCASSFKQLRNEQFFGPGTRLTVL.

The rearrangement joins TRBV5-1 to TRBJ2-3; a weak D match, TRBD2 (5 bases). The CDR3 has 15 residues. Trimming removed 0 bases at V and 0 bases at J, with 8 bases between. Germline V gene sequence: CDR1 SGHRS, CDR2 YFSETQ. CDR3 region: CASSLAGGSTDTQYF. As DNA, the CDR3 is TGCGCCAGCAGCTTGGCCGGCGGGAGCACAGATACGCAGTATTTT.

The chain links TRBV27 to TRBJ2-7, with D maybe TRBD1 (6 bases). Germline V gene lookup returns CDR1 MNHEY and CDR2 SMNVEV (reference sequence). CDR3 length: 15 amino acids. V gave up 5 bases and J gave up 0 bases, with 14 bases separating them. Written as DNA, the CDR3 is TGTGCCAGCAGTCCCCGACAGGTAATCTCCTACGAGCAGTACTTC. Protein: CASSPRQVISYEQYF.

The V gene is TRBV18, the J gene TRBJ2-7; TRBD2 might be the D (5 bases). CDR3 length equals 14 residues. Germline CDR1 and CDR2: KGHSH and LQKENI. V lost 3 bases and J lost 0, with 9 bases in between. The CDR3: CASSPDRGSYEQYF. The CDR3 DNA follows: TGTGCCAGCTCACCGGACCGGGGCTCCTACGAGCAGTACTTC. Complete variable domain (other parts from reference TRBV18 and TRBJ2-7): NAGVMQNPRHLVRRRGQEARLRCSPMKGHSHVYWYRQLPEEGLKFMVYLQKENIIDESGMPKERFSAEFPKEGPSILRIQQVVRGDSAAYFCASSPDRGSYEQYFGPGTRLTVT.

The chain combines TRBV9 with TRBJ2-1; the match to TRBD2 covers 10 bases. There are 16 residues in the CDR3. The trim removed 5 bases at V and 7 bases at J, leaving 12 bases unmatched. Germline CDR1 and CDR2: SGDLS and YYNGEE. CDR3 bases: TGTGCCAGCAGTGGACAAAGCGGGGGGGCGGATAATGAGCAGTTCTTC. It is translated as CASSGQSGGADNEQFF.

DNA for the CDR3: TGTGCCAGCAGCGGACTAGCGGGAGGGACAGATACGCAGTATTTT. Translated: CASSGLAGGTDTQYF. The rearrangement links TRBV6-1 to TRBJ2-3; TRBD2 matches 15 bases. This CDR3 contains 15 residues. J gave up 3 bases and V 6 bases, and 1 base lay outside the gene matches. CDR1 is MNHNS and CDR2 is SASEGT in the germline V gene.

The rearrangement uses TRBV5-1 and TRBJ2-5, with TRBD2 as a possible D gene (6 bases). The tail of the sequence fits TRBJ2-7 better, so the J call may be wrong. The CDR3 is 15 residues long. The germline V gene encodes CDR1 SGHRS and CDR2 YFSETQ. The CDR3 DNA sequence: TGCGCCAGCAGGTCGGGAGTTCAAAGATCCTACGAGCAGTACTTC. Protein product: CASRSGVQRSYEQYF.